The rows below give T cell receptor beta chains drawn from one sample of a study of T cell changes during pregnancy in multiple sclerosis. Profiling relied on immunoSEQ multiplex PCR, and the TCRdb table lists in-frame clones only, not all of them. The sample includes 70,000 to 90,000 clones, approximately 91% seen only once; the top ten take 3.5% to 4%. Sequencing was performed on PBMCs, taken in the first trimester of pregnancy. The receptors originated from a female donor in good health, serving as a control in a pregnancy study. Some clones in this sample may be carry-over from other donors' samples. The CDR3 runs from the conserved cysteine through the conserved F or W. A D gene is named only where the DNA matches it firmly. Expanded clones are given a class, and other clones once, few, many or no size at all.

>.|TRBV6-6|.|TRBJ1-2
CASSYLLTSGYTF
TGTGCCAGCAGTTATCTTTTGACTAGTGGCTACACCTTC
>.|TRBV4-1|TRBD2|TRBJ2-3
CASSQERTSGGQADTQYF
TGCGCCAGCAGCCAAGAGAGGACTAGCGGGGGGCAGGCAGATACGCAGTATTTT
>once|TRBV4-1|.|TRBJ2-5
CASSQGRGTTQETQYF
TGCGCCAGCAGCCAAGGAAGGGGGACAACACAAGAGACCCAGTACTTC
>.|TRBV5-1|TRBD1|TRBJ1-4
CASSPMGQGNEKLFF
TGCGCCAGCAGCCCTATGGGACAGGGGAATGAAAAACTGTTTTTT
>.|TRBV11-2|.|TRBJ2-7
CASSLDPGGTYEQYF
TGTGCCAGCAGCTTAGATCCTGGAGGGACCTACGAGCAGTACTTC
>once|TRBV30|.|TRBJ2-1
CAWSVSLDEQFF
TGTGCCTGGAGCGTATCTCTCGATGAGCAGTTCTTC
>.|TRBV7-4|.|TRBJ1-1
CASSLVLGCGAFF
TGTGCCAGCAGCTTAGTGTTGGGTTGCGGTGCTTTCTTT
>.|TRBV28|.|TRBJ1-2
CANSGNGGYTF
TGTGCCAATTCAGGGAATGGTGGCTACACCTTC
>.|TRBV6-1|.|TRBJ1-5
CARGPPIGDQPQHF
TGTGCCCGCGGGCCTCCGATCGGGGATCAGCCCCAGCATTTT
>.|TRBV9|TRBD2|TRBJ2-7
CASSVAGLAGIYEQYF
TGTGCCAGCAGCGTAGCTGGGCTAGCGGGAATCTACGAGCAGTACTTC
>.|TRBV19|.|TRBJ2-1
CASSMLGENEQFF
TGTGCCAGTAGTATGTTAGGGGAAAATGAGCAGTTCTTC
>.|TRBV30|.|TRBJ2-2
CAWSPTATGELFF
TGTGCCTGGAGTCCCACAGCCACCGGGGAGCTGTTTTTT
>.|TRBV6-1|TRBD1|TRBJ2-5
CASSVTGGETQYF
TGTGCCAGCAGTGTTACAGGGGGGGAGACCCAGTACTTC
>few|TRBV7-9|TRBD1|TRBJ1-5
CASSLGQGWDQPQHF
TGTGCCAGCAGCCTGGGACAGGGTTGGGATCAGCCCCAGCATTTT